The text below deals with one TCR beta chain. Its binding antigen is unknown. Per-nucleotide qualities are absent, and no much larger clonotype sits a single base away. These data are taken from a study of blood T cell repertoires in COVID-19 (dated by TCRdb to 2018 to 2020). About the investigation overall: The collaborator samples originated in the United States, Italy and Spain and spanned the acute and convalescent phases of COVID-19. Nearly every sample came with metadata listing a de-identified subject ID, COVID-19 status, age in years and sex. The dataset comprised deeply sampled blood TCRbeta repertoires from subjects exposed to, actively infected with, or recovered from COVID-19. Samples came from the ongoing ImmuneRACE study (first 160 participants) plus 1,254 subjects from 6 global collaborators. The prospective study material was composed of cDNA or gDNA derived from T cells, B-cell-depleted T cells, or PBMCs. The repertoires were made available in a free public database intended to serve as a resource for research on the immune response to SARS-CoV-2. Where HLA class I and class II types were available, the types were taken from metadata supplied by the sample provider, not from assay-based typing. The investigation overall reported the following: The amount of clinical and demographic metadata varied by source and participant and was provided uncurated.

CDR1 and CDR2 (LGHDT, YNNKEL) derive from the germline V gene (reference sequence). Trimming at the junction amounts to 0 bases on V and 9 bases on J, and the germline ends lie 12 bases apart. The CDR3 runs 14 residues from the cysteine to the phenylalanine. Only the CDR3 region is kept as DNA, spanning 42 bases read in frame from base 1. TCRbeta CDR3 regions were amplified from genomic DNA by means of the immunoSEQ Assay, a bias-controlled multiplex PCR. Per the authors' processing: The number of nucleated cells in each sample was estimated by amplification of reference gene primers within the assay. Sequence reads were collapsed and filtered to measure the absolute abundance of every unique TCRbeta CDR3 rearrangement. For each sample, productive Simpson clonality was calculated by taking the square root of Simpson's diversity index across productive rearrangements. TCRdb provides this immuneACCESS table in a form limited to in-frame rearrangements. Some clones are lacking; in checked studies, under half of them reflect an unresolved V gene, and why the rest are absent is not known. From that table come the V and J calls and clone size; the DNA was used to work out D and trimming. Recorded for this sample are nearly 55,000 clones; about 89% of them occurred a single time. Together, the top ten hold over 6.5% of the sample.

Each collaborating institution followed its own protocols to collect whole blood in K2EDTA tubes. For TCRbeta analysis, collaborators shipped samples as frozen whole blood, isolated PBMCs, or DNA extracted from either of those sample types. This receptor chain uses TRBV3-1 (or the pseudogene TRBV3-2) and TRBJ1-5; confidence is insufficient to name the D gene. The source is an older woman with active or convalescent COVID-19. The sample consisted of peripheral blood. The CDR3 protein is CASSQDNRGGPQHF. The nucleotide sequence is given as TGTGCCAGCAGCCAAGATAACAGAGGAGGGCCCCAGCATTTT.